Shown below are 4 T cell receptor beta chains from a single sample sequenced in a study of T-cell reconstitution after alpha-beta-depleted transplantation in children. During its preparation, the TCRbeta library received unique molecular identifiers. Each CDR3 protein gets one entry after TCRdb re-called the PCR reads with MiXCR. Altogether 280,000 or so distinct CDR3 sequences are present, around 10% being singletons, with the ten largest covering about a quarter. The sequencing used peripheral blood, collected 180 days after TCRalphabeta/CD19-depleted stem cell transplant. Receptors originate from a male patient between 2 and 10 years old who had a stem cell transplant for chronic granulomatous disease, so the T cells may come from the graft donor.

This clonotype was seen more than once but under ten times. V usage is TRBV18 and J usage is TRBJ2-2, with 8 bases that match TRBD1. The CDR3 extends over 15 amino acids. J lost 3 bases, V lost 4 bases, and 4 bases had no gene match. The germline gives CDR1 KGHSH, CDR2 LQKENI. The CDR3 loop reads CASSLTGVDTGELFF. In DNA, the CDR3 is TGTGCCAGCTCACTGACAGGGGTCGACACCGGGGAGCTGTTTTTT.

This clonotype was counted ten times or more. The V gene is TRBV6-5, the J gene TRBJ2-7; weak D call: TRBD1 (5 bases). Germline lookup yields CDR1 MNHEY and CDR2 SVGAGI. The CDR3 extends over 13 amino acids. V was pared by 7 bases and J by 5 bases, with 15 bases between. The CDR3 sequence: CASKGWVGDEQYF. CDR3 coding DNA: TGTGCCAGCAAAGGGTGGGTAGGGGACGAGCAGTACTTC.

This clonotype was seen ten or more times. V and J are TRBV27 and TRBJ2-1; TRBD2 aligns across 9 bases. The length of the CDR3 is 15 residues. Germline assignment: CDR1 MNHEY and CDR2 SMNVEV (reference sequence). The V and J ends lost 5 bases and 7 bases, in that order; junction bases with no gene match: 9. DNA of the CDR3: TGTGCCAGCAGTACCCGGACTAGCGTGAGGAATGAGCAGTTCTTC. Amino acid sequence: CASSTRTSVRNEQFF.

This chain connects TRBV23-1 to TRBJ2-7; 9 positions match TRBD1. TRBV23-1 is given ORF status, its function remaining uncertain. Losses at the gene ends were 2 bases for V and 4 bases for J; bases not matched to a gene: 9. The CDR3 runs 16 residues. This CDR3 is CASSQPRQGDRYEQYF. CDR3 nucleotides: TGCGCCAGCAGTCAACCGCGACAGGGGGATCGGTACGAGCAGTACTTC.